Listed below are T cell receptor beta chains from one sample, sequenced in a study of T cells in Graves' hyperthyroidism and ophthalmopathy. TCRdb ran MiXCR on the multiplex PCR reads and lists one entry per CDR3 protein. The data contain some 600,000 distinct CDR3 sequences, about half of them singletons. Material for sequencing was peripheral blood or thyroid tissue (not recorded which). These receptors were obtained from a woman younger than 30 with Graves' hyperthyroidism. Both conserved end residues are part of each CDR3.

j_gene | v_gene | CDR3aa
TRBJ1-2 | TRBV25-1 | CASSFGQPMGYGYTF
TRBJ1-2 | TRBV29-1 | CSVTGGRANGYTF
TRBJ2-5 | TRBV29-1 | CSIPTSGSQETQYF
TRBJ2-3 | TRBV29-1 | CSAGETDTQYF
TRBJ1-2 | TRBV25-1 | CASFDRGLGGYTF
TRBJ2-2 | TRBV20-1 | CSARSGGNTGELFF
TRBJ1-5 | TRBV20-1 | CSAQGVGQPQHF
TRBJ1-6 | TRBV25-1 | CASVDEGGNSPLHF
TRBJ1-5 | TRBV12-3/TRBV12-4 | CASSEGNGPQHF
TRBJ2-7 | TRBV28 | CASRDPGPTYEQYF
TRBJ1-2 | TRBV19 | CASTFDRKVAGYTF
TRBJ1-2 | TRBV7-2 | CASSLDPSPEIGYTF
TRBJ1-6 | TRBV19 | CASSILGDGPLHF
TRBJ1-4 | TRBV20-1 | CSVGTANEKLFF
TRBJ1-2 | TRBV6-2/TRBV6-3 | CASSYSTLDGSYGYTF
TRBJ1-6 | TRBV7-9 | CASSSTSGSPLHF
TRBJ1-2 | TRBV7-2 | CASSQAGAQNYGYTF
TRBJ2-7 | TRBV5-1 | CASSSDRWEQYF
TRBJ2-7 | TRBV10-3 | CASSYSGTYPYEQYF
TRBJ1-1 | TRBV25-1 | CASRATGTGETEAFF
TRBJ1-1 | TRBV19 | CASSIGGVVTEAFF
TRBJ1-1 | TRBV6-5 | CASSYGPNTEAFF
TRBJ2-7 | TRBV7-9 | CASSLGGSGYEQYF
TRBJ2-7 | TRBV29-1 | CSVTSPGTATYEQYF
TRBJ2-2 | TRBV7-2 | CATSDFGDSKTGELFF
TRBJ2-5 | TRBV24-1 | CATSDAGDAGEASQYF